The clone carrying this T cell receptor (beta chain) was observed at least ten times. The data belong to a study of Graves' ophthalmopathy and Graves' hyperthyroidism. V was trimmed by 3 bases and J by 11 bases, leaving 23 bases between them. The CDR3 covers 16 residues. Germline V gene lookup returns CDR1 DFQATT and CDR2 SNEGSKA (reference sequence). RNA transcripts provided the template for amplifying TCR beta CDR3 regions. An opening RT-PCR round employed HTBI primers and preceded a second-round multiplex PCR. TCRdb re-derived calls from the multiplex PCR reads in MiXCR, one entry per CDR3 protein. The top ten clones hold roughly 27% of a sample with about 16,000 distinct CDR3 sequences, roughly 50% of them seen once.

The chain carries TRBV20-1 and TRBJ1-6; TRBD1 is a possible D gene (6 bases). Sequencing used peripheral blood. This receptor was obtained from a woman in her forties with stable Graves' hyperthyroidism. CDR3 protein: CSARVSTGSPRAPLHF. The CDR3 nucleotides read TGCAGTGCTAGGGTCTCGACAGGCTCACCGCGGGCACCCCTCCACTTT.